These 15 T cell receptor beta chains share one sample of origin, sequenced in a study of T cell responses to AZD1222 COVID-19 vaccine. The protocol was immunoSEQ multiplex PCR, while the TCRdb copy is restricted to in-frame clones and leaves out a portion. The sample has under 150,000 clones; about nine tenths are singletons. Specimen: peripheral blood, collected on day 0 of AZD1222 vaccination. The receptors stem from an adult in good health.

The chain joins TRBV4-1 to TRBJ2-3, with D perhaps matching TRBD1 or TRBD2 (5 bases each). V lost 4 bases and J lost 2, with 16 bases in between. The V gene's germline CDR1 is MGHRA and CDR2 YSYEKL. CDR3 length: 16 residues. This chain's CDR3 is CASSPLTTGTTDTQYF. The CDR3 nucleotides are TGCGCCAGCAGCCCCCTGACCACGGGGACCACAGATACGCAGTATTTT.

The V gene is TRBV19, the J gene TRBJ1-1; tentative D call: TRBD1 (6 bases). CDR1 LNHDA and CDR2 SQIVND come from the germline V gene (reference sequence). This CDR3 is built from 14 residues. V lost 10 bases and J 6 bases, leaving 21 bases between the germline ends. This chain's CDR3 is CATGDKEYWAEAFF. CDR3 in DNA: TGTGCCACCGGGGACAAAGAGTATTGGGCTGAAGCTTTCTTT.

The CDR3 DNA reads TGTGCCAGCAGCTTAGGGTGGCGGGAGGCCTACAATGAGCAGTTCTTC. Protein product: CASSLGWREAYNEQFF. The J gene is TRBJ2-1, the V gene TRBV11-3; 8 bases match TRBD2. Germline V gene sequence: CDR1 SGHNT, CDR2 YENEEA. V shed 1 base, J shed 2 bases, and the junction held 4 bases outside the gene matches. The CDR3 is 16 residues long.

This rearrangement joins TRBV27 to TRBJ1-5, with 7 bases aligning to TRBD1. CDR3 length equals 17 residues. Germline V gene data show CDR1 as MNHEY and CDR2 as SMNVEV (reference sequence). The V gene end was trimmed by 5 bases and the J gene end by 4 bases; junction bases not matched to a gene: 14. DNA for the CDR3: TGTGCCAGCAGTCCTGCTGAGTGGGCAGGGGGAAATCAGCCCCAGCATTTT. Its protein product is CASSPAEWAGGNQPQHF.

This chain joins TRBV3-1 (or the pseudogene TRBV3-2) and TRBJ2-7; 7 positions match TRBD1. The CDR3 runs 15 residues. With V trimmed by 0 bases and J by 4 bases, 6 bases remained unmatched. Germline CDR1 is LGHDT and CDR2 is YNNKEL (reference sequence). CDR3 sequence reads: CASSQDDRVGYEQYF. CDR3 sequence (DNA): TGTGCCAGCAGCCAAGACGACAGGGTAGGGTACGAGCAGTACTTC.

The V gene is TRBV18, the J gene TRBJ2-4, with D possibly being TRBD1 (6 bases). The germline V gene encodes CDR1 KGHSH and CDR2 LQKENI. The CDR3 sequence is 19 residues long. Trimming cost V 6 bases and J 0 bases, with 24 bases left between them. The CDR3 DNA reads TGTGCCAGCTCGTCGGACAGTCTTCAGTCTCTACTAGCCAAAAACATTCAGTACTTC. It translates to CASSSDSLQSLLAKNIQYF.

CDR3 nucleotides: TGTGCCAGCAGTGAAGACCCCGGTCGACTACACCAAAACATTCAGTACTTC. Translation gives CASSEDPGRLHQNIQYF. V gene TRBV25-1 combines with J gene TRBJ2-4, with D possibly matching TRBD2 (5 bases). The CDR3 sequence is 17 residues long. Germline-derived CDR1 and CDR2 are MGHDK and SYGVNS. V was shortened by 2 bases and J by 5 bases, with 19 bases between the two germline ends. The variable domain in full, with the rest retrieved from reference TRBV25-1 and TRBJ2-4, is EADIYQTPRYLVIGTGKKITLECSQTMGHDKMYWYQQDPGMELHLIHYSYGVNSTEKGDLSSESTVSRIRTEHFPLTLESARPSHTSQYLCASSEDPGRLHQNIQYFGAGTRLSVL.

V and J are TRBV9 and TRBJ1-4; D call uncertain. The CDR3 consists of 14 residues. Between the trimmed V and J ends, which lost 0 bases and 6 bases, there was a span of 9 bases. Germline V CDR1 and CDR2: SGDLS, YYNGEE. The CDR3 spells CASSVAARHEKLFF. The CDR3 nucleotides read TGTGCCAGCAGCGTAGCCGCCAGGCATGAAAAACTGTTTTTT.

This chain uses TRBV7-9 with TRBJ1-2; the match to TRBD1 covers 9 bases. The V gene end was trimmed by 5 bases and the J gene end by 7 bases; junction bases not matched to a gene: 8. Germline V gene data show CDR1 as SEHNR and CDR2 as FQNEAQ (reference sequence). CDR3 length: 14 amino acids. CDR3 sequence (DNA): TGTGCCAGCAGCGAGGGACAGGGAGGTTTTGGCTACACCTTC. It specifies CASSEGQGGFGYTF.

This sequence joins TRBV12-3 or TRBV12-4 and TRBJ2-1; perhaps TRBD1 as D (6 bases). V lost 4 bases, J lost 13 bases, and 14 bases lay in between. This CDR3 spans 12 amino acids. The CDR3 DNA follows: TGTGCCAGCAGTTCGGACAGAGGTCGCCAGTTCTTC. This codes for CASSSDRGRQFF.

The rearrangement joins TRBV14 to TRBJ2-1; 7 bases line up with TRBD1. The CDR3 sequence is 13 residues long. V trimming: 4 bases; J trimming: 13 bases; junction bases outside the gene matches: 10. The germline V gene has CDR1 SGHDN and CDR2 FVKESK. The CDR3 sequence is CASSRDRESYQFF. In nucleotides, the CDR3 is TGTGCCAGCAGCCGTGACAGGGAATCCTATCAGTTCTTC. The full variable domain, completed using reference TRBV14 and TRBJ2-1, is EAGVTQFPSHSVIEKGQTVTLRCDPISGHDNLYWYRRVMGKEIKFLLHFVKESKQDESGMPNNRFLAERTGGTYSTLKVQPAELEDSGVYFCASSRDRESYQFFGPGTRLTVL.

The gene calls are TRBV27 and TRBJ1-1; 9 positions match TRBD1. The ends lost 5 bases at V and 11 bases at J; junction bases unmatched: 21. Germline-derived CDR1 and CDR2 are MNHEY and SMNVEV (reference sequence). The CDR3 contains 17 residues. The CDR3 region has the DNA TGTGCCAGCAGTGCCCTACCGGGACAGGGACCACTCCCGAGGGCTTTCTTT. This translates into CASSALPGQGPLPRAFF.

The CDR3: CASSSYFSGGYGYTF. DNA for the CDR3: TGTGCCAGCAGCTCGTACTTTTCCGGAGGCTATGGCTACACCTTC. The chain is built from TRBV7-2 and TRBJ1-2; unclear D gene. The ends were cut back, 4 bases at V and 4 bases at J, with 16 bases in the middle. The CDR3 is 15 amino acids. CDR1 SGHTA and CDR2 FQGNSA come from the germline V gene.

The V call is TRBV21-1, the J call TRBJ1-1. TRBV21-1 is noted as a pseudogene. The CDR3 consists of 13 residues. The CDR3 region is CASSEGAGTEAFF. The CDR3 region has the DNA TGTGCCAGCAGCGAAGGGGCCGGGACTGAAGCTTTCTTT.

In nucleotides, the CDR3 is TGTGCCAGCAGCCCAACCTCCGGGCCCAGGATTGAGACCCAGTACTTC. It encodes CASSPTSGPRIETQYF. The chain is built from TRBV7-9 and TRBJ2-5; no firm D call. V shed 5 bases and J shed 5 bases, with 21 bases lying between them. The CDR3 spans 16 residues. Germline lookup yields CDR1 SEHNR and CDR2 FQNEAQ (reference sequence).